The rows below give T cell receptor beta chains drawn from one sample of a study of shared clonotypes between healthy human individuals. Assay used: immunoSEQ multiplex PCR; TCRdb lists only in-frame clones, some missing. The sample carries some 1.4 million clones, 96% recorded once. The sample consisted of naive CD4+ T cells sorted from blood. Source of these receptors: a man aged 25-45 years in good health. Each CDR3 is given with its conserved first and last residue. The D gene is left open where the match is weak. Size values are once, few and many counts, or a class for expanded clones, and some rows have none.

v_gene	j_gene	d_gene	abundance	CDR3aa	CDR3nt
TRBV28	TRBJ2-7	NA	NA	CASSSLWSPSSYEQYF	TGTGCCAGCAGCTCCTTGTGGAGCCCGAGCTCCTACGAGCAGTACTTC
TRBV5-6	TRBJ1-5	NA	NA	CASSLFEGNQPQHF	TGTGCCAGCAGCTTGTTTGAGGGGAATCAGCCCCAGCATTTT
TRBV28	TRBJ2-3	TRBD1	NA	CASSLWDRGTGFSDTQYF	TGTGCCAGCAGTTTATGGGACAGGGGAACGGGTTTTTCAGATACGCAGTATTTT
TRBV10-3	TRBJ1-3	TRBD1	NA	CANSDRGPGNTIYF	TGTGCCAACTCGGACAGGGGACCTGGAAACACCATATATTTT
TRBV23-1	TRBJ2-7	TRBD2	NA	CASSPSGRRGYEQYF	TGCGCCAGCAGCCCAAGCGGGAGGAGAGGCTACGAGCAGTACTTC
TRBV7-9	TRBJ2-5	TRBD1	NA	CASSQRRYGTGEQETQYF	TGTGCCAGCAGCCAGAGGAGGTACGGGACAGGGGAACAAGAGACCCAGTACTTC
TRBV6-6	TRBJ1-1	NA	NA	CASSDRDIENTEAFF	TGTGCCAGCAGTGACCGGGACATTGAGAACACTGAAGCTTTCTTT
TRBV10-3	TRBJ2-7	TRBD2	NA	CAISEGRGGLAGFYEQYF	TGTGCCATCAGTGAGGGCAGAGGGGGACTAGCGGGCTTCTACGAGCAGTACTTC
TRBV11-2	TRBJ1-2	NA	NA	CASSGRQKVDYGYTF	TGTGCCAGCAGCGGGAGACAGAAGGTGGACTATGGCTACACCTTC
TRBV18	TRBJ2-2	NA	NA	CASSSGVRTGELFF	TGTGCCAGCTCATCCGGGGTTCGCACCGGGGAGCTGTTTTTT
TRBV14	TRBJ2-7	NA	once	CASSQDGSGRSYEQYF	TGTGCCAGCAGCCAAGACGGCTCAGGGAGATCCTACGAGCAGTACTTC
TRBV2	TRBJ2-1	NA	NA	CASTGAGGNEQFF	TGTGCCAGCACTGGCGCTGGGGGCAATGAGCAGTTCTTC
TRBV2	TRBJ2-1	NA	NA	CASSVELLSSYNEQFF	TGTGCCAGCAGTGTTGAACTGCTATCCTCCTACAATGAGCAGTTCTTC
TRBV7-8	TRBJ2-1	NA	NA	CASSSGLSYHEQFF	TGTGCCAGCAGCTCCGGTCTGAGTTACCATGAGCAGTTCTTC
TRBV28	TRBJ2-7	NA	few	CASSLPPYEQYF	TGTGCCAGCAGTTTACCTCCCTACGAGCAGTACTTC
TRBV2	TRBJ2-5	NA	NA	CASNAGQKETQYF	TGTGCCAGCAACGCGGGACAAAAAGAGACCCAGTACTTC
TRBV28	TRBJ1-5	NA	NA	CASSWAPGNQPQHF	TGTGCCAGCAGCTGGGCGCCGGGCAATCAGCCCCAGCATTTT
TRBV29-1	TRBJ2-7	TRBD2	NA	CSVGLAASYEQYF	TGCAGCGTTGGACTAGCGGCCTCCTACGAGCAGTACTTC
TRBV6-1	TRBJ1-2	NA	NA	CASRGNTGYGYTF	TGTGCCAGCAGAGGAAACACAGGATATGGCTACACCTTC
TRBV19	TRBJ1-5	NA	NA	CASSIGGPGQSSNQPQHF	TGTGCCAGTAGTATCGGGGGGCCGGGACAAAGTAGCAATCAGCCCCAGCATTTT
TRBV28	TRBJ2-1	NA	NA	CASSPPPGRAWFF	TGTGCCAGCAGTCCCCCCCCCGGCCGGGCGTGGTTCTTC
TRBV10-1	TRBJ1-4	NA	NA	CASSFDRNEKLFF	TGCGCCAGCAGCTTCGACAGGAATGAAAAACTGTTTTTT
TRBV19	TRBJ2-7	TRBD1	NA	CASSRPGTGSYEQYF	TGTGCCAGTAGTAGGCCCGGGACAGGGTCCTACGAGCAGTACTTC
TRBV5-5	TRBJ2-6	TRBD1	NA	CASSPTGGRGANVLTF	TGTGCCAGCAGCCCGACAGGGGGACGTGGGGCCAACGTCCTGACTTTC
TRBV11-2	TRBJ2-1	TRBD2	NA	CASRVAGGSNEQFF	TGTGCCAGCAGAGTAGCGGGAGGTTCTAATGAGCAGTTCTTC